This T cell receptor beta chain was documented in a study of T cells in Graves' hyperthyroidism and ophthalmopathy. Overall study findings and caveats: Among thyroid clonotypes expanded above 0.001, most also appeared in blood.

It was RNA transcripts that yielded the amplified TCR beta CDR3 regions. The TCR CDR3 was amplified in a first-round RT-PCR using the HTBI primer set. TCRdb passed the multiplex PCR reads through MiXCR, listing each CDR3 protein once. The data contain around 190,000 distinct CDR3 sequences, about 17% of them singletons. Concerning this clonotype itself: Its antigen is currently unknown.

CDR1 and CDR2 (germline): MDHEN, SYDVKM. This CDR3 comprises 17 residues. Trimming cost V 2 bases and J 0 bases; bases outside gene matches: 5. An approximately 10 ml volume of fresh peripheral blood provided the PBMCs. The sequence came from a woman aged 50 to 60 with Graves' hyperthyroidism. The chain recombines TRBV28 with TRBJ2-7, with TRBD2 identical over 12 bases. Sequencing was performed on blood. The CDR3: CASSLPSSGRDSYEQYF. The CDR3 DNA reads as TGTGCCAGCAGTTTACCGTCTAGCGGGAGGGACTCCTACGAGCAGTACTTC.